This record looks at one TCR beta chain sequence and its context. This CDR3 spans 13 amino acids. Deletions cut 6 bases from V and 3 bases from J, with 11 bases between. Germline lookup yields CDR1 LNHDA and CDR2 SQIVND (reference sequence). This specimen comes from a study of blood T cell repertoires in COVID-19. The repertoire was sequenced with immunoSEQ multiplex PCR; TCRdb's copy has only in-frame clones and lacks some. This table holds around 200,000 clones, 85% to 90% found once. V gene TRBV19 combines with J gene TRBJ1-2, with D hard to call. The sequencing sample was made of peripheral blood. The source is a man older than 75 with acute or convalescent COVID-19. The CDR3 loop reads CASSPTKYYGYTF. CDR3 DNA: TGTGCCAGTAGCCCCACAAAATACTATGGCTACACCTTC.